The 9 T cell receptor beta chains presented below share a single source sample, sequenced in a study of blood T cell repertoires in COVID-19. Sequencing was performed with immunoSEQ multiplex PCR; in TCRdb, only in-frame clones are kept and a portion is missing. The sample contains roughly 400,000 clones, just under 90% of which appear only once. The material sequenced was PBMCs or T cells enriched from blood (not recorded which). The origin of the receptors is a woman under 40 who had recovered from COVID-19.

The gene calls are TRBV27 and TRBJ1-1; the D gene is possibly TRBD1 (6 bases). V lost 5 bases and J lost 0, with 10 bases in between. The germline V gene has CDR1 MNHEY and CDR2 SMNVEV (reference sequence). The CDR3 length is 14 residues. The CDR3 DNA is TGTGCCAGCAGTCGGACAGACATGAACACTGAAGCTTTCTTT. As protein: CASSRTDMNTEAFF.

This clone was picked up one time. The chain uses TRBV28 and TRBJ1-3; perhaps TRBD1 as D (5 bases). V shed 5 bases and J shed 0 bases, with 11 bases lying between them. Germline CDR1 is MDHEN and CDR2 is SYDVKM. The CDR3 is 15 amino acids. CDR3 region: CASSNQGNSGNTIYF. The CDR3 DNA sequence: TGTGCCAGCAGTAACCAGGGCAACTCTGGAAACACCATATATTTT.

The chain has TRBV5-8 and TRBJ2-7; D not resolved. This CDR3 has 13 residues. Trimming removed 3 bases from V and 2 bases from J, with 9 bases in between. CDR1 and CDR2 from the germline V gene are SGHTS and YDEGEE. CDR3 DNA: TGTGCCAGCAGCTACGACATTCCCTACGAGCAGTACTTC. Its translation: CASSYDIPYEQYF.

This sequence joins TRBV10-3 and TRBJ1-2; tentative D call: TRBD1 (6 bases). Germline-derived CDR1 and CDR2 are ENHRY and SYGVKD. The V and J ends lost 0 bases and 4 bases respectively, with 12 bases between them. This CDR3 comprises 15 residues. CDR3 amino acids: CAISESRGAVYGYTF. The CDR3 DNA follows: TGTGCCATCAGTGAGTCGCGGGGGGCAGTCTATGGCTACACCTTC.

The chain joins TRBV12-3 or TRBV12-4 to TRBJ2-7; TRBD1 aligns across 9 bases. Unmatched junction bases numbered 4, after V lost 4 bases and J lost 6 bases. CDR3 length: 13 amino acids. CDR3 DNA: TGTGCCAGCAGTTGGGACAGGGAGGGCGAGCAGTACTTC. This encodes CASSWDREGEQYF.

The chain combines TRBV19 with TRBJ2-7, with TRBD2 matching over 8 bases. The trim removed 3 bases at V and 4 bases at J, leaving 5 bases unmatched. CDR1 and CDR2 from the germline V gene are LNHDA and SQIVND (reference sequence). The CDR3 extends over 14 amino acids. CDR3 sequence reads: CASSIPGGAYEQYF. The CDR3 DNA follows: TGTGCCAGTAGTATCCCCGGGGGGGCTTACGAGCAGTACTTC.

V and J are TRBV5-1 and TRBJ1-2; D remains ambiguous. V lost 6 bases and J 4 bases, leaving 16 bases between the germline ends. CDR3 size: 14 residues. The germline V gene encodes CDR1 SGHRS and CDR2 YFSETQ. CDR3 bases: TGCGCCAGCAAATGGCTCTGGGCAGCCTATGGCTACACCTTC. Its protein is CASKWLWAAYGYTF.

The chain combines TRBV6-5 with TRBJ2-5, with D perhaps matching TRBD1 (6 bases). The germline gives CDR1 MNHEY, CDR2 SVGAGI. The germline V and J ends were trimmed by 4 bases and 9 bases, with 18 bases remaining between them. The CDR3 length is 14 residues. This CDR3 reads CASSFGQPRGAQYF. CDR3 sequence (DNA): TGTGCCAGCAGTTTCGGACAGCCCCGAGGGGCCCAGTACTTC.

This chain connects TRBV20-1 to TRBJ2-1; 7 positions agree with TRBD2. J lost 9 bases, V lost 7 bases, and 6 bases had no gene match. This CDR3 is 11 amino acids long. Germline assignment: CDR1 DFQATT and CDR2 SNEGSKA (reference sequence). CDR3 protein: CSVGRGSEQFF. In DNA form, the CDR3 reads TGCAGTGTGGGGAGGGGAAGTGAGCAGTTCTTC.